This T cell receptor beta chain emerged from a study of tumor-infiltrating lymphocytes in primary liver carcinoma. At the level of the study: Patients of both sexes were 30 to 69 years old. Findings and limits, study-wide: Tumor tissue displayed a significantly greater top-250-clone fraction than blood (p = 0.039). It was tumor-adjacent and tumor-blood pairs that overlapped less than tumor region pairs did.

Extraction of RNA together with DNA used about 17-34 mg of unsorted bulk tissue. TCR beta cDNA was reverse-transcribed from around 0.55 ug of total RNA. The reaction used a constant-region primer and ProtoScript II reverse transcriptase. Libraries for TCR beta were built through three nested multiplex PCR rounds, which together made up a slightly modified ARM-PCR procedure. Both of the initial two PCR rounds ran for approximately 10 cycles and employed TRBV1-TRBV30 forward primers alongside a C-beta reverse primer. TCRdb redid the calling of the multiplex PCR reads with MiXCR, one entry per CDR3 protein. The sample holds roughly 100,000 distinct CDR3 sequences, approximately 82% seen once. Comment on this clonotype: Antigen specificity is unknown. An end of the junction does not agree with germline; a read error may underlie this.

CDR3 length: 14 amino acids. The clonotype originates from a man aged 35 to 55 with primary liver carcinoma and hepatitis B virus infection. The sample comprised liver tumor tissue from sampling region 3. Documented subset: tumor region T3, left-lateral pole. The gene calls are TRBV12-3 or TRBV12-4 and TRBJ1-1; D perhaps matches TRBD1 (5 bases). The CDR3 DNA sequence: TGTGCCAGTAGTCCCCCCAGGGCAGGCACTGAAGCTCTCTTT. Encoded protein: CASSPPRAGTEALF.